This note documents a single T cell receptor (beta chain) sequence. The ends lost 9 bases at V and 1 base at J; junction bases unmatched: 3. CDR3 length: 15 amino acids. CDR1 MNHEY and CDR2 SMNVEV come from the germline V gene (reference sequence). Original analysis: Amplified reference gene primers provided the basis for estimating nucleated cell counts. The assay was immunoSEQ multiplex PCR, and TCRdb's table has in-frame clones only and misses some. V and J calls and clone size are as listed in that table; D and trimming were resolved from the DNA. Among 130,000 or so clones, about 86% were seen once, and the ten largest hold 15% to 20%. The sample is drawn from a study of blood T cell repertoires in COVID-19. For the study at large: Samples of COVID-19 (acute and convalescent) were obtained from the United States, Italy and Spain. Sample material is recorded as cDNA or gDNA derived from T cells, B-cell-depleted T cells, or PBMCs.

The V gene is TRBV27, the J gene TRBJ2-6, with 10 positions matching TRBD1. Sequences were obtained from peripheral blood. The source of this sequence is a woman in her forties or fifties who had recovered from COVID-19. This chain's CDR3 is CASGTGASGANVLTF. As DNA, the CDR3 is TGTGCCAGTGGGACAGGGGCGTCTGGGGCCAACGTCCTGACTTTC.